A selection of T cell receptor beta chains follows, all from one sample in a study of blood T cell repertoires in COVID-19. Libraries were prepared by immunoSEQ multiplex PCR; TCRdb keeps only in-frame clonotypes and omits some of them. The repertoire has 250,000 to 350,000 clones, roughly 88% of them found once; the top ten carry approximately 3%. Material for sequencing was peripheral blood. The receptor set was obtained from a woman in her twenties or thirties with active or convalescent COVID-19. Both conserved end residues are trimmed from each CDR3.

J gene	V gene	CDR3 length	CDR3 protein
TRBJ2-1	TRBV6-4	14	ASSTMPGQGMNEQF
TRBJ1-2	TRBV5-4	15	ASSLRTAGSTNYGYT
TRBJ1-2	TRBV5-1	12	ASSLEEGVLGYT
TRBJ1-4	TRBV19	12	ASSPDTFREKLF
TRBJ2-6	TRBV30	12	ASDRGTGANVLT
TRBJ2-2	TRBV18	14	ASSPPFSGSHGELF
TRBJ1-2	TRBV10-3	12	AISDPDRAYGYT
TRBJ1-2	TRBV28	11	ASSPTSNYGYT
TRBJ1-2	TRBV24-1	14	ATSDLQGQDDYGYT
TRBJ1-2	TRBV7-9	11	ASSPGQGNGYT
TRBJ1-1	TRBV28	13	ASTTSGRGNTEAF
TRBJ2-1	TRBV7-9	16	ASSLALGALRFVDEQF
TRBJ1-1	TRBV10-3	11	AISVTGGTEAF
TRBJ2-7	TRBV19	13	ASSPRDRGSHEQY
TRBJ2-4	TRBV11-2	17	ASSPNTGLAGGPRNIQY
TRBJ2-1	TRBV3-1/TRBV3-2	14	ASSHPTTSLVNEQF
TRBJ1-6	TRBV5-1	14	ASSPGTVGPNSPLH
TRBJ1-5	TRBV19	14	ASSGWGPVSPQPQH
TRBJ2-1	TRBV7-2	16	ASSPSVTSGGLYNEQF
TRBJ1-2	TRBV3-1/TRBV3-2	11	ASSQGVTGGYT
TRBJ2-3	TRBV4-2	14	ASSQGLAGPEDTQY
TRBJ1-2	TRBV7-2	12	ASAGVRGGYGYT
TRBJ2-3	TRBV7-3	13	ASSLEVGGADTQY
TRBJ2-1	TRBV10-1	13	ASSDRERGDNEQF
TRBJ2-3	TRBV6-1	11	ASSEARTDTQY
TRBJ2-2	TRBV12-3/TRBV12-4	11	ASSLIGQGELF
TRBJ2-1	TRBV9	13	ASSLRGLAGESLL
TRBJ1-2	TRBV6-5	11	ASSYDGTGGYT
TRBJ2-1	TRBV27	17	ASRLTSVGGGPKYNEQF
TRBJ1-1	TRBV6-5	10	AGTRGEGEAF
TRBJ1-5	TRBV10-2	11	ASRRDFDEPQH
TRBJ1-1	TRBV7-2	14	ASSLAPGQGNTEAF
TRBJ2-7	TRBV11-2	12	ASSPTVGGYEQY
TRBJ1-2	TRBV7-2	12	ASSRGQGSLGYT